One and the same sample provided the 13 T cell receptor beta chains below, sequenced in a study of cytomegalovirus exposure and HLA in healthy donors. Primers included in the PCR were 60 Vbeta and 13 Jbeta primers. Libraries were prepared by immunoSEQ multiplex PCR; TCRdb keeps only in-frame clonotypes and omits some of them. Of around 100,000 clones listed, roughly 73% are singletons. The material sequenced was PBMCs. These receptors all stem from a woman aged 30 to 39 in good health and CMV-seronegative.

This sequence joins TRBV30 and TRBJ2-5, with D perhaps matching TRBD1 (5 bases). This CDR3 is built from 13 residues. V was trimmed by 2 bases and J by 2 bases, leaving 9 bases between them. The germline V gene has CDR1 GTSNPN and CDR2 SVGIG (reference sequence). The CDR3 spells CAWSWTHQETQYF. Written as DNA, the CDR3 is TGTGCCTGGAGTTGGACACATCAAGAGACCCAGTACTTC.

The chain uses TRBV4-2 and TRBJ1-4, with 9 nucleotides matching TRBD1. Germline assignment: CDR1 LGHNA and CDR2 YNFKEQ. The CDR3 consists of 14 residues. Germline trimming cut 4 bases from V and 5 bases from J; bases unmatched to any gene: 2. The CDR3 reads CASSLGQGNEKLFF. CDR3 DNA sequence: TGTGCCAGCAGCCTCGGACAGGGGAATGAAAAACTGTTTTTT.

This clone was seen only a few times. The chain couples TRBV18 to TRBJ1-4; 9 nucleotides match TRBD1. The CDR3 spans 18 residues. The J segment lost 4 bases and the V segment lost 6 bases, leaving 15 bases of the junction unmatched. Germline loops: CDR1 KGHSH, CDR2 LQKENI. CDR3 DNA sequence: TGTGCCAGCTCCCCTCAGGAGGGACAGGGAAGGATTAATGAAAAACTGTTTTTT. It yields the protein CASSPQEGQGRINEKLFF. Full variable domain (rest looked up from reference TRBV18 and TRBJ1-4): NAGVMQNPRHLVRRRGQEARLRCSPMKGHSHVYWYRQLPEEGLKFMVYLQKENIIDESGMPKERFSAEFPKEGPSILRIQQVVRGDSAAYFCASSPQEGQGRINEKLFFGSGTQLSVL.

The sample holds a few counts of this clone. The V call is TRBV5-1, the J call TRBJ2-7; 11 bases line up with TRBD2. The CDR3 runs to 15 residues. The trim removed 4 bases at V and 2 bases at J, leaving 5 bases unmatched. Germline V lookup: CDR1 SGHRS, CDR2 YFSETQ. The DNA for the CDR3 is TGCGCCAGCAGCCTGACTAGCGGGGTTACCTACGAGCAGTACTTC. Its translation is CASSLTSGVTYEQYF. Drawing the rest from reference TRBV5-1 and TRBJ2-7, the complete variable domain is KAGVTQTPRYLIKTRGQQVTLSCSPISGHRSVSWYQQTPGQGLQFLFEYFSETQRNKGNFPGRFSGRQFSNSRSEMNVSTLELGDSALYLCASSLTSGVTYEQYFGPGTRLTVT.

The rearrangement joins TRBV5-5 to TRBJ1-3; 7 nucleotides line up with TRBD1. V lost 6 bases and J lost 0; bases outside the gene matches: 12. Germline V gene lookup returns CDR1 SGHKS and CDR2 YYEKEE (reference sequence). This CDR3 has 17 amino acids. CDR3 nucleotides: TGTGCCAGCACTGCATCCGGGACAGCCTTCTCTGGAAACACCATATATTTT. The encoded protein is CASTASGTAFSGNTIYF.

V and J are TRBV5-4 and TRBJ2-7, with a weak D call TRBD1 (6 bases). Trimming shortened V by 0 bases and J by 2 bases, and 12 bases separated the two germline ends. The CDR3 totals 15 residues. Germline CDR1 is SGHNT and CDR2 is YYREEE (reference sequence). The CDR3 sequence is CASSLGEGGAYEQYF. In DNA, the CDR3 is TGTGCCAGCAGCTTGGGAGAAGGGGGAGCCTACGAGCAGTACTTC.

This rearrangement joins TRBV30 to TRBJ2-7, with a weak D call TRBD1 (6 bases). Between the trimmed V and J ends, which lost 1 base and 6 bases, there was a span of 19 bases. Germline loops: CDR1 GTSNPN, CDR2 SVGIG (reference sequence). The CDR3 is 15 residues long. CDR3 nucleotide sequence: TGTGCCTGGAGTGAGGGGGTCGCAGGGGTGGGCGAGCAGTACTTC. Protein sequence: CAWSEGVAGVGEQYF. Based on the CDR3 plus reference TRBV30 and TRBJ2-7, the full variable domain is SQTIHQWPATLVQPVGSPLSLECTVEGTSNPNLYWYRQAAGRGLQLLFYSVGIGQISSEVPQNLSASRPQDRQFILSSKKLLLSDSGFYLCAWSEGVAGVGEQYFGPGTRLTVT.

The CDR3 DNA follows: TGTGCCAGCAGCATTACTAGCGGGAGTTACGAGCAGTACTTC. Its protein is CASSITSGSYEQYF. The rearrangement joins TRBV7-6 to TRBJ2-7; 11 bases agree with TRBD2. The CDR3 length is 14 residues. Germline V gene data show CDR1 as SGHVS and CDR2 as FNYEAQ. V was clipped by 5 bases and J by 4 bases; unmatched bases: 4.

Points on this clone: In the same sample, other DNA sequences code for this CDR3. The chain combines TRBV5-6 with TRBJ2-4; D is unclear. The V gene lost 0 bases and the J gene lost 5 bases, with 15 bases spanning the gap. Germline V gene data show CDR1 as SGHDT and CDR2 as YYEEEE. The CDR3 runs to 16 residues. CDR3 loop: CASSLAYYRSENIQYF. The CDR3 region has the DNA TGTGCCAGCAGCTTGGCGTACTATCGGTCCGAAAACATTCAGTACTTC.

The chain is built from TRBV10-3 and TRBJ2-2, with TRBD1 identical over 7 bases. In germline, CDR1 is ENHRY, CDR2 SYGVKD. The CDR3 has 15 residues. Germline trimming cut 0 bases from V and 3 bases from J; bases unmatched to any gene: 1. CDR3 amino acids: CAISESQGDTGELFF. The CDR3 DNA is TGTGCCATCAGTGAGTCGCAGGGGGACACCGGGGAGCTGTTTTTT.

The chain carries TRBV5-6 and TRBJ1-4; 8 nucleotides align to TRBD1. Trimming at V came to 2 bases and at J to 0 bases, leaving 3 bases not matched to a gene. Germline V gene lookup returns CDR1 SGHDT and CDR2 YYEEEE. The CDR3 contains 16 residues. As DNA, the CDR3 is TGTGCCAGCAGCTTTCCAGGGGGCGCAACTAATGAAAAACTGTTTTTT. Amino acids: CASSFPGGATNEKLFF. Complete variable domain (other parts from reference TRBV5-6 and TRBJ1-4): DAGVTQSPTHLIKTRGQQVTLRCSPKSGHDTVSWYQQALGQGPQFIFQYYEEEERQRGNFPDRFSGHQFPNYSSELNVNALLLGDSALYLCASSFPGGATNEKLFFGSGTQLSVL.

The chain uses TRBV5-1 and TRBJ1-4, with 10 bases matching TRBD1. The germline V gene has CDR1 SGHRS and CDR2 YFSETQ. V lost 4 bases, J lost 7 bases, and 10 bases stayed unmatched. The CDR3 has 16 amino acids. The CDR3 DNA sequence: TGCGCCAGCAGCCACCCAAGGACAGGGGGGACTGAAAAACTGTTTTTT. Protein: CASSHPRTGGTEKLFF.

Note on this clone: Its ends do not fully match the called genes, so a read error is possible. The chain recombines TRBV19 with TRBJ1-4; TRBD1 is a possible D gene (5 bases). The CDR3 has 13 amino acids. Germline loops: CDR1 LNHDA, CDR2 SQIVND (reference sequence). The CDR3 DNA follows: TGTGTCAGTAGTACCGCGGGGCACGAAAAACTGTTTTTT. Amino acids: CVSSTAGHEKLFF.